This T cell receptor (beta chain) was found in a study of T-cell memory formation after mild COVID-19. General observations from the study: Clones that contracted from day 15 to 85 had balanced CD4/CD8; later expanders were CD4+ biased.

This clonotype was observed many times. Antigen: not known. TCRalpha and TCRbeta libraries used 5'RACE with constant-segment primers and UMIs. TCRdb analysed the 5' RACE reads with MiXCR anew, one entry per CDR3 protein. The sample holds 350,000 or so distinct CDR3 sequences; around 20% are singletons and the top ten take 21%. Sequencing was performed on PBMCs or a T cell subset sorted from them (not recorded which). The TCR sequence derives from a man younger than 35 who had mild COVID-19 (a few samples of this study predate the infection). Cell type and time point are not known.

Here the CDR3 reads CASSLVDRVEETQYF. The CDR3 DNA follows: TGTGCCAGCAGCTTGGTGGACAGGGTGGAAGAGACCCAGTACTTC. The gene calls are TRBV5-6 and TRBJ2-5; the match to TRBD1 covers 8 bases. The germline V gene encodes CDR1 SGHDT and CDR2 YYEEEE. The CDR3 contains 15 residues. The junction had 4 bases not matched to a gene; V was cut back by 0 bases and J by 3 bases. The complete variable domain, with remaining parts taken from reference TRBV5-6 and TRBJ2-5, reads DAGVTQSPTHLIKTRGQQVTLRCSPKSGHDTVSWYQQALGQGPQFIFQYYEEEERQRGNFPDRFSGHQFPNYSSELNVNALLLGDSALYLCASSLVDRVEETQYFGPGTRLLVL.